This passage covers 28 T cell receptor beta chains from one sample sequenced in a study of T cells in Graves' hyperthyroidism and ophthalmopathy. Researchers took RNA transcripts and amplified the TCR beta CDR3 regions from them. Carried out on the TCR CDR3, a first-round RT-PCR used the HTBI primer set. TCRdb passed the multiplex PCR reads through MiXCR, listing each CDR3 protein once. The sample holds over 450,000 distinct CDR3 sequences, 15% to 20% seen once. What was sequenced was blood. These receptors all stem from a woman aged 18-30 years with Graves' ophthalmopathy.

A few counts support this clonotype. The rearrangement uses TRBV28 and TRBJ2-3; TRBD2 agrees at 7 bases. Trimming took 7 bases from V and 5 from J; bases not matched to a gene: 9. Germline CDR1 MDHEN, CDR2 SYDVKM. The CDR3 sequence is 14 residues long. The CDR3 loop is CASISLAVRDTQYF. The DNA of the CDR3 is TGTGCCAGCATAAGTCTAGCGGTCAGAGATACGCAGTATTTT.

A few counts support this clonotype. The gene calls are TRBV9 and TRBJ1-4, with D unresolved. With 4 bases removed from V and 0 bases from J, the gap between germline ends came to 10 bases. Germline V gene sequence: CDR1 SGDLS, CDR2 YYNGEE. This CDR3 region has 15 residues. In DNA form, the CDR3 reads TGTGCCAGCAGCAAAACTAGTGCAACTAATGAAAAACTGTTTTTT. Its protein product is CASSKTSATNEKLFF.

The CDR3 region has the DNA TGTGCCAGCAGCTTAGCGGCGACTAGCGGGCCCTCCTACGAGCAGTACTTC. Translated, it gives CASSLAATSGPSYEQYF. The gene calls are TRBV7-2 and TRBJ2-7; TRBD2 agrees at 10 bases. The CDR3 contains 17 residues. J lost 0 bases, V lost 0 bases, and 5 bases had no gene match. Germline V gene sequence: CDR1 SGHTA, CDR2 FQGNSA.

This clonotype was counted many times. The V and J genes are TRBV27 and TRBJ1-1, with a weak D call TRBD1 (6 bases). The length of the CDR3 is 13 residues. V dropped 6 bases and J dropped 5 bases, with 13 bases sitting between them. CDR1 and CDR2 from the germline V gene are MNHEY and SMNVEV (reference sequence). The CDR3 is CASSLGGRTEAFF. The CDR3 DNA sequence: TGTGCCAGCAGCTTAGGGGGGCGGACTGAAGCTTTCTTT.

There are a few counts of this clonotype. CDR3 sequence (DNA): TGCGCCAGCAGCCAAGACTACTCAGCAGTGGATGAGCAGTTCTTC. It codes for CASSQDYSAVDEQFF. The chain combines TRBV4-3 with TRBJ2-1; D uncertain. The V and J ends lost 0 bases and 8 bases respectively, with 14 bases between them. The length of the CDR3 is 15 residues. Per the germline V gene, CDR1 is LGHNA and CDR2 is YSLEER.

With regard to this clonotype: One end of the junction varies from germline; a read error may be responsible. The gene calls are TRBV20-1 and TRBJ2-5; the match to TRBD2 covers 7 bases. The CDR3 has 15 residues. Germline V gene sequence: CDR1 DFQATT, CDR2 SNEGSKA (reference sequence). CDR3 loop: CSACGFKRDQGTQYF. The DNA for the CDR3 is TGCAGTGCCTGCGGGTTCAAGCGGGATCAAGGGACCCAGTACTTC.

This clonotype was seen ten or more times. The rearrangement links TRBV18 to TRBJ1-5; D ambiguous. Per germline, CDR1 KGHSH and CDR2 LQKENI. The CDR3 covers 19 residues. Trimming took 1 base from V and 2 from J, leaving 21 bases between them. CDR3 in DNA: TGTGCCAGCTCACCACGGAGCTCGGACCTTTCCCGGGGCAATCAGCCCCAGCATTTT. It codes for CASSPRSSDLSRGNQPQHF.

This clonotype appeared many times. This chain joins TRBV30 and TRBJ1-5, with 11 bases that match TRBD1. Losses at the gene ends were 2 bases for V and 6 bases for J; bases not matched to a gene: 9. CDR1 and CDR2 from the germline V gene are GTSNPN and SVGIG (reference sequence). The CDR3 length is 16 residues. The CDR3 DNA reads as TGTGCCTGGAGTACAACCGGGACAGGGGGGGCTCAGCCCCAGCATTTT. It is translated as CAWSTTGTGGAQPQHF.

The CDR3 DNA follows: TGTGCCAGCAGTACAGGGATCGCATCCTATAATTCACCCCTCCACTTT. It specifies CASSTGIASYNSPLHF. The chain uses TRBV28 and TRBJ1-6, with D maybe TRBD1 (6 bases). Germline V gene data show CDR1 as MDHEN and CDR2 as SYDVKM. This CDR3 is built from 16 residues. V was trimmed by 5 bases and J by 1 base, leaving 12 bases between them.

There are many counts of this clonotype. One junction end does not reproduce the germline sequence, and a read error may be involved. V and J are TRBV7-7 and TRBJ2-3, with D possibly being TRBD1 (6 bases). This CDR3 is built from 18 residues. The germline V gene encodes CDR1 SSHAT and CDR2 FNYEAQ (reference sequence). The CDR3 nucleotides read TGTGCTAGCAGCTTAGGAAACTTCGGCGAGGGGGTTACAGATACGCAGTATTTT. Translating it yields CASSLGNFGEGVTDTQYF.

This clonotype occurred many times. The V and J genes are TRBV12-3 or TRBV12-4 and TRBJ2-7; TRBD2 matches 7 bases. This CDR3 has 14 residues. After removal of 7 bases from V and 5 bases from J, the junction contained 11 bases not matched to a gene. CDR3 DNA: TGTGCCAGCACCTTAGGGAGCGGGAAAAACGAGCAGTACTTC. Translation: CASTLGSGKNEQYF.

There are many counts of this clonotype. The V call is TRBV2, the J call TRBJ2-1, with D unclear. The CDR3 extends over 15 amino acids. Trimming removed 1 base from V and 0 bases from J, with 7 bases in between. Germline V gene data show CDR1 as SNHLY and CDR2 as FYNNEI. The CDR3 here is CASSEEVSSYNEQFF. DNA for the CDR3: TGTGCCAGCAGTGAAGAAGTTAGCTCCTACAATGAGCAGTTCTTC.

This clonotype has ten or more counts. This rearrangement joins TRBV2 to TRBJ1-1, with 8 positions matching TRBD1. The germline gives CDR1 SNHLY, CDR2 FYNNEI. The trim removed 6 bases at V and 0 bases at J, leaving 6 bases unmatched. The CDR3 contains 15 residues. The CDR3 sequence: CASRFGQGLNTEAFF. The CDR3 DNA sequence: TGTGCCAGCAGATTCGGACAGGGACTGAACACTGAAGCTTTCTTT.

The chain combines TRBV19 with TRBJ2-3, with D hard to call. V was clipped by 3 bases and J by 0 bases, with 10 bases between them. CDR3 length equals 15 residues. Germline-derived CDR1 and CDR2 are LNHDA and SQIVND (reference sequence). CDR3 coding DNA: TGTGCCAGTAGTATGGGCAGATCTAGCACAGATACGCAGTATTTT. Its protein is CASSMGRSSTDTQYF.

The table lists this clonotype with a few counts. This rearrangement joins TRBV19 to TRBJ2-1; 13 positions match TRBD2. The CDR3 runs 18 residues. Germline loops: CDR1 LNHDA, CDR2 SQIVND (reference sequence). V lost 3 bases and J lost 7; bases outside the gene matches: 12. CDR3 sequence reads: CASSITSGGARYLNEQFF. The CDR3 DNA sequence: TGTGCCAGTAGTATCACTAGCGGGGGGGCTAGATATCTGAATGAGCAGTTCTTC.

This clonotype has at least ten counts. CDR3 bases: TGTGCCTGGAGAGTCCATATCCAAGCTAACTATGGCTACACCTTC. It translates to CAWRVHIQANYGYTF. The genes are TRBV30 and TRBJ1-2; D uncertain. Trimming shortened V by 3 bases and J by 0 bases, and 14 bases separated the two germline ends. The CDR3 runs to 15 residues. Germline lookup yields CDR1 GTSNPN and CDR2 SVGIG (reference sequence).

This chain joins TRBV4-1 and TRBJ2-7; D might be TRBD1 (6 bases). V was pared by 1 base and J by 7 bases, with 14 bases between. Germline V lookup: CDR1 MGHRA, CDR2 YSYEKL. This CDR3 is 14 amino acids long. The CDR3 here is CASSQVSGRGEQYF. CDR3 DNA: TGCGCCAGCAGCCAAGTCTCTGGAAGGGGGGAGCAGTACTTC.

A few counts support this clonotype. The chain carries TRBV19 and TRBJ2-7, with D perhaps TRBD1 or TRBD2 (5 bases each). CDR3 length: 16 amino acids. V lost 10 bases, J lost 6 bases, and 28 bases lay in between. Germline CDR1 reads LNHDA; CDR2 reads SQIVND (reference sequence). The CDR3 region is CATLTPPVEGLGEQYF. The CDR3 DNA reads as TGTGCCACACTAACCCCCCCGGTTGAGGGGTTGGGCGAGCAGTACTTC.

The CDR3 spells CASSFPGLPGDEQFF. The DNA for the CDR3 is TGTGCCAGCAGCTTCCCCGGTCTACCGGGCGATGAGCAGTTCTTC. The rearrangement joins TRBV11-2 to TRBJ2-1; D gene ambiguous. V was shortened by 3 bases and J by 8 bases, with 17 bases between the two germline ends. CDR3 length: 15 amino acids. Per the germline V gene, CDR1 is SGHAT and CDR2 is FQNNGV.

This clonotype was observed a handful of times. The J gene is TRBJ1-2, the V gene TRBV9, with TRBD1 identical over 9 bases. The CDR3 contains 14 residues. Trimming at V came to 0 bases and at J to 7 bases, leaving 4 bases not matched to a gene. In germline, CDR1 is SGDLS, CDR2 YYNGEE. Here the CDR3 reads CASSVATGQGGYTF. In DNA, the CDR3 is TGTGCCAGCAGCGTAGCTACGGGACAGGGTGGCTACACCTTC.

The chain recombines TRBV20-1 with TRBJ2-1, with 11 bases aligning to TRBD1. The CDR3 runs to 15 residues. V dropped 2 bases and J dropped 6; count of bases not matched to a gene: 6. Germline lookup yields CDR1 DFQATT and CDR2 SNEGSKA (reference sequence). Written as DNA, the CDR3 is TGCAGTGCTAGACATGTCGGGACAGGGGGCAATGAGCAGTTCTTC. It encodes CSARHVGTGGNEQFF.

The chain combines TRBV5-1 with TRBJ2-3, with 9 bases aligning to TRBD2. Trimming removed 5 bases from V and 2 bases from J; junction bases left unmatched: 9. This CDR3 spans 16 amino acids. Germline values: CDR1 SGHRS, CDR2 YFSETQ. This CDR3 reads CASRAARGGDTDTQYF. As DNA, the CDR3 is TGCGCCAGCAGGGCTGCGCGGGGGGGAGACACAGATACGCAGTATTTT.

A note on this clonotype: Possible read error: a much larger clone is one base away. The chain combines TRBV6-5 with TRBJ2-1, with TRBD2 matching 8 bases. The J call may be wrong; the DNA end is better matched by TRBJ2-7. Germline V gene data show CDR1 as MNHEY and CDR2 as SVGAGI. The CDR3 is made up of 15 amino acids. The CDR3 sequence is CASSYFAGGPNEQYF. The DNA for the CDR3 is TGTGCCAGCAGTTACTTCGCGGGGGGCCCCAATGAGCAGTACTTC.

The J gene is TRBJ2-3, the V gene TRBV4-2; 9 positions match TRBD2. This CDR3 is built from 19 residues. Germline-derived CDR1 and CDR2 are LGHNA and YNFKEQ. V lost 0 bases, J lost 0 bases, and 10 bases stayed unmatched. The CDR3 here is CASSQDARGGEGSTDTQYF. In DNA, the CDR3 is TGTGCCAGCAGCCAAGATGCGCGGGGGGGGGAGGGTAGCACAGATACGCAGTATTTT.

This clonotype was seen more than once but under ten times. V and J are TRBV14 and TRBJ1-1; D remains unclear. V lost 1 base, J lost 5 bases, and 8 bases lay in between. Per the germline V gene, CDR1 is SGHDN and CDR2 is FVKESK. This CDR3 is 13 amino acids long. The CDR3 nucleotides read TGTGCCAGCAGCCAAGGGAGGCGAACTGAAGCTTTCTTT. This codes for CASSQGRRTEAFF.

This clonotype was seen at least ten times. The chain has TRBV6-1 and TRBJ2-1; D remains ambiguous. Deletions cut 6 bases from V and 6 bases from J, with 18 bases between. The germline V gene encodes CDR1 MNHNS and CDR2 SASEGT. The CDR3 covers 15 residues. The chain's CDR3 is CASSEVARVGNEQFF. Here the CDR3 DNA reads TGTGCCAGCAGCGAGGTGGCCCGGGTCGGCAATGAGCAGTTCTTC.

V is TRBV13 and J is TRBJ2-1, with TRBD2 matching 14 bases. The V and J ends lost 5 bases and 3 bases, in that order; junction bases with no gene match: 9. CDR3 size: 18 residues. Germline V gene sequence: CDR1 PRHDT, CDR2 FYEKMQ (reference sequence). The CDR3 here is CASSKAGTSGGHYNEQFF. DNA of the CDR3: TGTGCCAGCAGCAAGGCCGGGACTAGCGGGGGCCACTACAATGAGCAGTTCTTC. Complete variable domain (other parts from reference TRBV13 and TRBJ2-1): AAGVIQSPRHLIKEKRETATLKCYPIPRHDTVYWYQQGPGQDPQFLISFYEKMQSDKGSIPDRFSAQQFSDYHSELNMSSLELGDSALYFCASSKAGTSGGHYNEQFFGPGTRLTVL.

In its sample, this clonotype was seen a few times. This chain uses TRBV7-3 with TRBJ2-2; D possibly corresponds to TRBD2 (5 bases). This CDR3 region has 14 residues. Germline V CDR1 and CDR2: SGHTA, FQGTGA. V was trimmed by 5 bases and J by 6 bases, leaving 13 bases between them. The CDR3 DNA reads TGTGCCAGCAGCCCCGAGGGCCACGCCGGGGAGCTGTTTTTT. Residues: CASSPEGHAGELFF.